These T cell receptor beta chains were read from a single sample in a study of CD8 T cells in ankylosing spondylitis. TCRdb reanalysed the 5' RACE reads using MiXCR and keeps one entry per CDR3 protein. This table holds some 250,000 distinct CDR3 sequences, 7.5% to 9% found once. The sequencing input was blood, either unsorted or a sorted T cell fraction (not recorded which). The receptors derive from a male donor with ankylosing spondylitis or in good health (not recorded which). The CDR3 runs from the conserved cysteine through the conserved F or W. Not every row has a clone size; where given, it reads once, few, many or a size class.

>many|TRBJ2-6|TRBV5-5
CASSLWVGGSGANVLTF
>many|TRBJ1-2|TRBV19
CATTGGGPGPSYGYTF
>many|TRBJ2-7|TRBV20-1
CSAGPFGQGSYEQYF
>many|TRBJ1-4|TRBV10-3
CAIREGTNEKLFF
>-|TRBJ2-7|TRBV6-1
CASIKTPGQAFAGEQYF
>many|TRBJ2-2|TRBV5-1
CASSLERITGELFF
>many|TRBJ2-2|TRBV5-1
CASRQGDTGELFF
>-|TRBJ2-7|TRBV5-1
CASSLVPGGGFEQYF
>many|TRBJ1-1|TRBV5-5
CASDSGPNTEAFF
>many|TRBJ1-1|TRBV7-9
CASSLEGTRNTEAFF
>many|TRBJ1-5|TRBV3-1
CASSQSTGSQPQHF
>many|TRBJ2-7|TRBV20-1
CSASSDGRPYEQYF
>few|TRBJ2-2|TRBV10-3
CAISGGLAGPNTGELFF
>few|TRBJ2-7|TRBV4-2
CASSRGDDEQYF
>many|TRBJ1-1|TRBV7-2
CASSLPGNTEAFF
>many|TRBJ2-7|TRBV6-1
CASGPGQGAYEQYF
>many|TRBJ2-5|TRBV5-1
CASSRGRGETQYF